Presented here are 31 T cell receptor beta chains from one specimen sequenced in a study of blood T cell repertoires in COVID-19 (dated by TCRdb to 2020 to 2021). Library construction relied on the immunoSEQ multiplex PCR assay. TCRdb mirrors the immuneACCESS table, restricted to in-frame sequences. Some clones are absent from its copies; in checked studies, under half trace to an unresolved V gene, and the reason for the others is unknown. The sample data list approximately 360,000 clones, and under 85% of these were observed just once. About 4.9% of the sample goes to the ten largest clones. Material: PBMCs or T cells enriched from blood (not recorded which). The receptors come from a woman aged 50 to 65 who had recovered from COVID-19.

The chain links TRBV7-9 to TRBJ2-1; D is unresolved. CDR3 length equals 16 residues. V was cut by 4 bases and J by 0 bases, with 13 bases left in between. Per germline, CDR1 SEHNR and CDR2 FQNEAQ (reference sequence). The CDR3 sequence is CASSSKIESSYNEQFF. The DNA for the CDR3 is TGTGCCAGCAGCTCAAAAATCGAGAGCTCCTACAATGAGCAGTTCTTC.

This sequence joins TRBV9 and TRBJ1-3, with D unclear. Germline V gene lookup returns CDR1 SGDLS and CDR2 YYNGEE. Trimming took off 0 bases at V and 4 bases at J, with 14 bases between the two ends. The CDR3 is 16 residues long. The CDR3 DNA reads as TGTGCCAGCAGCGTAGAAATCCGGGTAGGAGGAAACACCATATATTTT. It is translated as CASSVEIRVGGNTIYF.

This clone was seen only a few times. The chain recombines TRBV24-1 with TRBJ1-1, with D uncertain. Looked up from germline, CDR1 is KGHDR and CDR2 is SFDVKD. Trimming cost V 9 bases and J 4 bases, with 5 bases left between them. The CDR3 is made up of 10 amino acids. The CDR3 nucleotides are TGTGCCACCTCGTCCACTGAAGCTTTCTTT. Protein sequence: CATSSTEAFF.

The V call is TRBV14, the J call TRBJ1-6, with TRBD1 identical over 8 bases. The CDR3 runs to 13 residues. Trimming cost V 6 bases and J 10 bases; bases outside gene matches: 5. Germline values: CDR1 SGHDN, CDR2 FVKESK. The CDR3 loop reads CASSSNRGSPLHF. CDR3 bases: TGTGCCAGCAGTAGCAACAGGGGGTCACCCCTCCACTTT.

V is TRBV19 and J is TRBJ2-1; TRBD2 matches 10 bases. CDR3 size: 18 residues. The J segment lost 3 bases and the V segment lost 0 bases, leaving 8 bases of the junction unmatched. Per the germline V gene, CDR1 is LNHDA and CDR2 is SQIVND (reference sequence). The CDR3 sequence is CASSIDGPIAGGYNEQFF. The CDR3 DNA reads TGTGCCAGTAGTATAGATGGGCCAATAGCGGGGGGCTACAATGAGCAGTTCTTC.

The rearrangement uses TRBV18 and TRBJ1-2; weak D call: TRBD1 (5 bases). V was shortened by 1 base and J by 6 bases, with 12 bases between the two germline ends. The CDR3 runs to 14 residues. Germline lookup yields CDR1 KGHSH and CDR2 LQKENI. DNA of the CDR3: TGTGCCAGCTCACCACGCACAGGTCAGAATGGCTACACCTTC. It encodes CASSPRTGQNGYTF.

The rearrangement links TRBV7-9 to TRBJ2-5; D unresolved. This CDR3 has 11 amino acids. Trimming cost V 4 bases and J 4 bases, with 4 bases left between them. In germline, CDR1 is SEHNR, CDR2 FQNEAQ (reference sequence). The CDR3 DNA is TGTGCCAGCAGCTACACAGAGACCCAGTACTTC. Translation gives CASSYTETQYF.

This chain uses TRBV9 with TRBJ2-5; 7 bases agree with TRBD1. The CDR3 has 15 residues. Per germline, CDR1 SGDLS and CDR2 YYNGEE. The V segment lost 4 bases and the J segment 0 bases; nucleotides outside the gene matches: 6. The CDR3 sequence: CASSRTGGYQETQYF. CDR3 DNA sequence: TGTGCCAGCAGCAGGACAGGCGGGTACCAAGAGACCCAGTACTTC.

This clone was detected ten times or more. V and J are TRBV19 and TRBJ1-2; no clear D. Germline V gene sequence: CDR1 LNHDA, CDR2 SQIVND (reference sequence). This CDR3 spans 15 amino acids. Trimming cost V 3 bases and J 4 bases, with 15 bases left between them. Here the CDR3 DNA reads TGTGCCAGTAGTATCTTGGGGAGGATGGGCTATGGCTACACCTTC. Its protein is CASSILGRMGYGYTF.

This chain links TRBV28 with TRBJ1-5, with TRBD1 identical over 9 bases. Germline values: CDR1 MDHEN, CDR2 SYDVKM. J lost 3 bases, V lost 6 bases, and 9 bases had no gene match. CDR3 length: 16 residues. The CDR3 here is CASSGDRDKFNQPQHF. The DNA for the CDR3 is TGTGCCAGCAGCGGGGACAGGGACAAATTCAATCAGCCCCAGCATTTT.

The chain is built from TRBV4-1 and TRBJ1-6, with a weak D call TRBD1 (5 bases). The germline gives CDR1 MGHRA, CDR2 YSYEKL. Trimming cost V 0 bases and J 7 bases, with 19 bases left between them. The CDR3 has 18 amino acids. The CDR3 nucleotides are TGCGCCAGCAGCCAAGAAGAGCCGCGCCGGGGGGGAAATTCACCCCTCCACTTT. This codes for CASSQEEPRRGGNSPLHF.

The chain joins TRBV7-2 to TRBJ2-1; D gene uncertain. The CDR3 consists of 11 residues. With 5 bases removed from V and 9 bases from J, the gap between germline ends came to 8 bases. Per the germline V gene, CDR1 is SGHTA and CDR2 is FQGNSA. This CDR3 is CASSPSFEQFF. CDR3 DNA: TGTGCCAGCAGCCCAAGCTTTGAGCAGTTCTTC. The variable domain in full, with the rest retrieved from reference TRBV7-2 and TRBJ2-1, is GAGVSQSPSNKVTEKGKDVELRCDPISGHTALYWYRQSLGQGLEFLIYFQGNSAPDKSGLPSDRFSAERTGGSVSTLTIQRTQQEDSAVYLCASSPSFEQFFGPGTRLTVL.

The chain is built from TRBV30 and TRBJ2-2; 9 nucleotides agree with TRBD2. The CDR3 is 15 residues long. Germline CDR1 GTSNPN, CDR2 SVGIG (reference sequence). V lost 2 bases, J lost 5 bases, and 6 bases stayed unmatched. CDR3 amino acids: CAWSIAGGSTGELFF. CDR3 coding DNA: TGTGCCTGGAGTATTGCGGGGGGGAGTACCGGGGAGCTGTTTTTT.

V gene TRBV7-8 combines with J gene TRBJ2-7, with 7 nucleotides matching TRBD1. The CDR3 has 18 amino acids. Trimming took 1 base from V and 0 from J; bases not matched to a gene: 12. Germline V CDR1 and CDR2: SGHVS, FQNEAQ. DNA of the CDR3: TGTGCCAGCAGCTTAGTTACCGCGTGGGGGACAGCCTCCTACGAGCAGTACTTC. Amino acids: CASSLVTAWGTASYEQYF.

The chain links TRBV7-6 to TRBJ2-3; D uncertain. CDR3 length: 16 residues. CDR1 and CDR2 from the germline V gene are SGHVS and FNYEAQ. V was cut by 5 bases and J by 6 bases, with 21 bases left in between. The CDR3 nucleotides are TGTGCCAGCAGCCGTAGTGGCACCCCCCGGGTGGATACGCAGTATTTT. It is translated as CASSRSGTPRVDTQYF. Variable domain in full (rest from reference TRBV7-6 and TRBJ2-3): GAGVSQSPRYKVTKRGQDVALRCDPISGHVSLYWYRQALGQGPEFLTYFNYEAQQDKSGLPNDRFSAERPEGSISTLTIQRTEQRDSAMYRCASSRSGTPRVDTQYFGPGTRLTVL.

This chain uses TRBV25-1 with TRBJ1-1; D perhaps matches TRBD1 (5 bases). Looked up from germline, CDR1 is MGHDK and CDR2 is SYGVNS. The V and J ends lost 4 bases and 0 bases respectively, with 12 bases between them. The CDR3 contains 15 residues. Here the CDR3 reads CASSVQAGVNTEAFF. CDR3 sequence (DNA): TGTGCCAGCAGTGTACAGGCCGGTGTGAACACTGAAGCTTTCTTT.

The V gene is TRBV5-1, the J gene TRBJ1-1; TRBD1 might be the D (5 bases). V lost 2 bases, J lost 6 bases, and 11 bases lay in between. The CDR3 has 13 amino acids. Germline CDR1 and CDR2: SGHRS and YFSETQ. CDR3 sequence: CASSFDAGPEAFF. CDR3 sequence (DNA): TGCGCCAGCAGCTTTGATGCGGGGCCTGAAGCTTTCTTT.

The chain recombines TRBV30 with TRBJ1-1, with TRBD1 matching over 11 bases. V lost 7 bases, J lost 0 bases, and 10 bases stayed unmatched. Per germline, CDR1 GTSNPN and CDR2 SVGIG (reference sequence). This CDR3 region has 16 residues. The CDR3 DNA follows: TGTGCCTTCATCGCCCGGGACAGGGGGATGAACACTGAAGCTTTCTTT. Translating gives CAFIARDRGMNTEAFF. Full variable domain (outside the CDR3, taken from reference TRBV30 and TRBJ1-1): SQTIHQWPATLVQPVGSPLSLECTVEGTSNPNLYWYRQAAGRGLQLLFYSVGIGQISSEVPQNLSASRPQDRQFILSSKKLLLSDSGFYLCAFIARDRGMNTEAFFGQGTRLTVV.

This clone was recorded only once. CDR3 in DNA: TGCGCCAGCAGCCAAGGCTTGGGCGGGGCAACTAATGAAAAACTGTTTTTT. It codes for CASSQGLGGATNEKLFF. The chain carries TRBV4-3 and TRBJ1-4; no clear D. Germline V CDR1 and CDR2: LGHNA, YSLEER. Trimming cost V 1 base and J 0 bases, with 12 bases left between them. The CDR3 covers 17 residues.

The rearrangement uses TRBV19 and TRBJ1-2, with TRBD1 matching 7 bases. The J segment lost 0 bases and the V segment lost 2 bases, leaving 3 bases of the junction unmatched. The CDR3 extends over 15 amino acids. CDR1 and CDR2 from the germline V gene are LNHDA and SQIVND (reference sequence). Written as DNA, the CDR3 is TGTGCCAGTAGTATACGACAGGGAGCTAACTATGGCTACACCTTC. It is translated as CASSIRQGANYGYTF.

The rearrangement uses TRBV19 and TRBJ1-1; maybe TRBD1 (6 bases). The CDR3 has 16 residues. V dropped 8 bases and J dropped 1 base, with 20 bases sitting between them. The germline V gene encodes CDR1 LNHDA and CDR2 SQIVND (reference sequence). Written as DNA, the CDR3 is TGTGCCAGTTGCAGGGGTCGCGAGGTAAAGAACACTGAAGCTTTCTTT. Amino acid sequence: CASCRGREVKNTEAFF.

This chain joins TRBV5-1 and TRBJ2-3; D might be TRBD1 (5 bases). Trimming shortened V by 1 base and J by 2 bases, and 11 bases separated the two germline ends. CDR1 is SGHRS and CDR2 is YFSETQ in the germline V gene. The CDR3 has 15 residues. Here the CDR3 reads CASSLQGGPTDTQYF. The CDR3 nucleotides read TGCGCCAGCAGCTTGCAGGGTGGACCCACAGATACGCAGTATTTT.

The rearrangement joins TRBV5-8 to TRBJ2-3; D is undetermined. V dropped 0 bases and J dropped 2 bases, with 7 bases sitting between them. The CDR3 spans 14 residues. Germline values: CDR1 SGHTS, CDR2 YDEGEE. The CDR3 bases are TGTGCCAGCAGCTTGGAATACTCCACAGATACGCAGTATTTT. It specifies CASSLEYSTDTQYF.

J is TRBJ1-2 and V is TRBV5-3, with D possibly TRBD1 on 5 matching bases. TRBV5-3 is flagged as an ORF with uncertain function. V shed 6 bases and J shed 6 bases, with 24 bases lying between them. The CDR3 consists of 16 residues. The CDR3 sequence: CARTIGPLAGRDGYTF. The CDR3 DNA follows: TGTGCCAGAACCATCGGTCCCCTTGCGGGGCGAGATGGCTACACCTTC.

This chain joins TRBV27 and TRBJ2-2, with D maybe TRBD1 (5 bases). The CDR3 is 16 amino acids. Trimming removed 3 bases from V and 2 bases from J, with 13 bases in between. Germline V gene sequence: CDR1 MNHEY, CDR2 SMNVEV (reference sequence). CDR3 loop: CASSFWVRGNTGELFF. In nucleotides, the CDR3 is TGTGCCAGCAGTTTCTGGGTTAGGGGCAACACCGGGGAGCTGTTTTTT.

The rearrangement uses TRBV28 and TRBJ1-2; no reliable D call. Germline V gives CDR1 MDHEN, CDR2 SYDVKM. Deletions cut 8 bases from V and 2 bases from J, with 15 bases between. The CDR3 totals 14 residues. The CDR3, as DNA: TGTGCCAGCCAGTTGGCACAAAAAAACTATGGCTACACCTTC. Translation: CASQLAQKNYGYTF.

This clone has just one count. Other DNA sequences in this sample translate to the same CDR3. As DNA, the CDR3 is TGTGCCAGCAGTCCGGGGGAGACCCAGTACTTC. As protein: CASSPGETQYF. The chain uses TRBV12-3 or TRBV12-4 and TRBJ2-5, with D possibly TRBD2 on 5 matching bases. This CDR3 spans 11 amino acids. Deletions cut 5 bases from V and 5 bases from J, with 6 bases between.

The chain joins TRBV5-1 to TRBJ1-3, with a tentative D call TRBD1 (6 bases). This CDR3 has 17 residues. Germline values: CDR1 SGHRS, CDR2 YFSETQ. V lost 0 bases to trimming and J lost 0 bases, with 13 bases between them. The CDR3 region has the DNA TGCGCCAGCAGCTTGGAGACAGGTCGATTCTCTGGAAACACCATATATTTT. Translating gives CASSLETGRFSGNTIYF.

This clone was counted once. The chain recombines TRBV11-3 with TRBJ2-3; 9 bases map to TRBD1. The trim removed 4 bases at V and 0 bases at J, leaving 2 bases unmatched. The germline CDR1 and CDR2 sequences are SGHNT and YENEEA. The CDR3 is 15 amino acids. CDR3 bases: TGTGCCAGCAGCTCACAGGGGGCGAGCACAGATACGCAGTATTTT. Its protein is CASSSQGASTDTQYF.

The V call is TRBV25-1, the J call TRBJ1-1; 12 nucleotides line up with TRBD1. The CDR3 loop spans 16 amino acids. The junction had 6 bases not matched to a gene; V was cut back by 2 bases and J by 5 bases. The V gene's germline CDR1 is MGHDK and CDR2 SYGVNS. The CDR3 sequence is CASSERGQGARTEAFF. The CDR3 DNA reads TGTGCCAGCAGTGAAAGGGGACAGGGGGCGCGGACTGAAGCTTTCTTT.

The genes are TRBV19 and TRBJ1-2, with D maybe TRBD1 (5 bases). Between the trimmed V and J ends, which lost 7 bases and 7 bases, there was a span of 13 bases. This CDR3 has 12 amino acids. Germline lookup yields CDR1 LNHDA and CDR2 SQIVND (reference sequence). CDR3 region: CASNRGGGGYTF. The CDR3 nucleotides are TGTGCCAGTAACCGGGGGGGAGGTGGCTACACCTTC.